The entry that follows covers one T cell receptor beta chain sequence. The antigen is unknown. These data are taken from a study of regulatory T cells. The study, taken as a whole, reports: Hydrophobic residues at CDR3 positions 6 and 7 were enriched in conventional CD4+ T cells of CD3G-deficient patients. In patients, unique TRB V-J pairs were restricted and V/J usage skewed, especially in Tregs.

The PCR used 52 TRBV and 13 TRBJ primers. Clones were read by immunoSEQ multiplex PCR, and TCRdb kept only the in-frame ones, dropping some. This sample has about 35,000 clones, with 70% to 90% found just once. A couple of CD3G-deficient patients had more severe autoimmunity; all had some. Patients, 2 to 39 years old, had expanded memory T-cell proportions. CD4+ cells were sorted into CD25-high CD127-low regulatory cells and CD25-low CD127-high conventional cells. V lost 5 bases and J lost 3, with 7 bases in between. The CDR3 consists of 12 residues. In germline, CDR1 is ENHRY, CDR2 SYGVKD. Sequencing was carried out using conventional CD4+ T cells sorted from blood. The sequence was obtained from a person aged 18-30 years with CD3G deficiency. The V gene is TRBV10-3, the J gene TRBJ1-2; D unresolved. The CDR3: CAISKEDYGYTF. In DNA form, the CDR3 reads TGTGCCATCAGTAAGGAGGACTATGGCTACACCTTC.